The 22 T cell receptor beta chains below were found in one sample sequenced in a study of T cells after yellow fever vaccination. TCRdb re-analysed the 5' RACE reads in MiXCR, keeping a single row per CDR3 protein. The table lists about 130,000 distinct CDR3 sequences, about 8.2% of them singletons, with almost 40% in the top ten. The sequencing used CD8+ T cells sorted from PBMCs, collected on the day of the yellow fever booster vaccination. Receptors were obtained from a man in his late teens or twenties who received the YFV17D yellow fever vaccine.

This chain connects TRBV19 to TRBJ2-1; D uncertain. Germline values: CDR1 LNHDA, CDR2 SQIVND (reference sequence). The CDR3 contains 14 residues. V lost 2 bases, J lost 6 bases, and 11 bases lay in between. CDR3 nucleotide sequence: TGTGCCAGTAGTATATTCCCCCTTTCCAATGAGCAGTTCTTC. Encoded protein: CASSIFPLSNEQFF. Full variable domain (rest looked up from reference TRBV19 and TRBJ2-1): DGGITQSPKYLFRKEGQNVTLSCEQNLNHDAMYWYRQDPGQGLRLIYYSQIVNDFQKGDIAEGYSVSREKKESFPLTVTSAQKNPTAFYLCASSIFPLSNEQFFGPGTRLTVL.

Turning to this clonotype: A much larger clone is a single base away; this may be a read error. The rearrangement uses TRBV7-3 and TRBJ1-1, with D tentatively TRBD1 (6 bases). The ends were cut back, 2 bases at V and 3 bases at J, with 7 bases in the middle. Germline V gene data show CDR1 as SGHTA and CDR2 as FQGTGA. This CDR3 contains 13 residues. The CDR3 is CASSLGGHTEAFF. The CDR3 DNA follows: TGTGCCAGCAGCTTAGGGGGGCACACTGAAGCTTTCTTT.

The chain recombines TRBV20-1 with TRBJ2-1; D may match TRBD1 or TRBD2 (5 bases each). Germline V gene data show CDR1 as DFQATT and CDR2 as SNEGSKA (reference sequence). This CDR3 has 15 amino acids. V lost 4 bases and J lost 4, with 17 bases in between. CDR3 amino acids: CSAKEVGPNYNEQFF. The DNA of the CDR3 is TGCAGTGCTAAGGAGGTGGGGCCGAATTACAATGAGCAGTTCTTC.

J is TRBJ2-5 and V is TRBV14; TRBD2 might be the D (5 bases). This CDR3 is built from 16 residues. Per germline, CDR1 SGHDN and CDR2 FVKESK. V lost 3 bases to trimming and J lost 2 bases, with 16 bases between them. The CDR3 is CASSHEGFRPQETQYF. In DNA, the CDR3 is TGTGCCAGCAGCCACGAGGGATTCCGACCACAAGAGACCCAGTACTTC.

The CDR3 DNA reads as TGTGCCAGCAGCTCACGGACGAATCACAATGAGCAGTTCTTC. This gives the protein CASSSRTNHNEQFF. V and J are TRBV7-6 and TRBJ2-1; no clear D gene. Germline V lookup: CDR1 SGHVS, CDR2 FNYEAQ. The germline V and J ends were trimmed by 4 bases and 5 bases, with 12 bases remaining between them. The CDR3 is 14 amino acids.

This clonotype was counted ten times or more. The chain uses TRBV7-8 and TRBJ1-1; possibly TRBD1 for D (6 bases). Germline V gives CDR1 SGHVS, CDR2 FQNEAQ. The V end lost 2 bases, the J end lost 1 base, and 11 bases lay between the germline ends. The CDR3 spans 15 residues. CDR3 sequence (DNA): TGTGCCAGCAGCTTACTTTTGACAGGGAACACTGAAGCTTTCTTT. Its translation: CASSLLLTGNTEAFF. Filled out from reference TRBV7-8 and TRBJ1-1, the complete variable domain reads GAGVSQSPRYKVAKRGQDVALRCDPISGHVSLFWYQQALGQGPEFLTYFQNEAQLDKSGLPSDRFFAERPEGSVSTLKIQRTQQEDSAVYLCASSLLLTGNTEAFFGQGTRLTVV.

The CDR3 DNA sequence: TGTGCCAGCAGCTTTTTGCGGCCCCTTTCTTATGAGCAGTTCTTC. This sequence encodes CASSFLRPLSYEQFF. The rearrangement uses TRBV7-9 and TRBJ2-1; D ambiguous. This CDR3 has 15 amino acids. Trimming removed 3 bases from V and 8 bases from J, with 17 bases in between. The germline CDR1 and CDR2 sequences are SEHNR and FQNEAQ (reference sequence).

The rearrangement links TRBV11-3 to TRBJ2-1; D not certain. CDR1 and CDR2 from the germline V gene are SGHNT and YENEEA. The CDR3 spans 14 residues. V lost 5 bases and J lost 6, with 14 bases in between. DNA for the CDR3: TGTGCCAGCAGCCCCACCCCAAGCTTCAATGAGCAGTTCTTC. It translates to CASSPTPSFNEQFF.

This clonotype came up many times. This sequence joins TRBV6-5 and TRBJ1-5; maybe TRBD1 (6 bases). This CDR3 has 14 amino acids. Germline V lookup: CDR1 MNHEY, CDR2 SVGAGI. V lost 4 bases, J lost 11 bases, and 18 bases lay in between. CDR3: CASSFGPGRGAQHF. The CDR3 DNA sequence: TGTGCCAGCAGTTTTGGACCCGGGAGGGGGGCCCAGCATTTT.

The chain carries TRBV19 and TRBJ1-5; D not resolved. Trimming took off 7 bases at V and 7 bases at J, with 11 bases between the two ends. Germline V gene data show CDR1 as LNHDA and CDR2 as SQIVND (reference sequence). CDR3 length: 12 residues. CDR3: CASTFEGQPQHF. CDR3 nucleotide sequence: TGTGCCAGTACGTTCGAGGGCCAGCCCCAGCATTTT.

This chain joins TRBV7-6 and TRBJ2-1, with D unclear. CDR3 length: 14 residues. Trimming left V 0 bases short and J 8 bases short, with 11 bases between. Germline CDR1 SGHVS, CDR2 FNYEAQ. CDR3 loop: CASSLAPGGDEQFF. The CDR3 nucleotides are TGTGCCAGCAGCTTAGCGCCGGGTGGGGATGAGCAGTTCTTC. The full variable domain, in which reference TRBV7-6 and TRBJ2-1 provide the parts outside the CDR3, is GAGVSQSPRYKVTKRGQDVALRCDPISGHVSLYWYRQALGQGPEFLTYFNYEAQQDKSGLPNDRFSAERPEGSISTLTIQRTEQRDSAMYRCASSLAPGGDEQFFGPGTRLTVL.

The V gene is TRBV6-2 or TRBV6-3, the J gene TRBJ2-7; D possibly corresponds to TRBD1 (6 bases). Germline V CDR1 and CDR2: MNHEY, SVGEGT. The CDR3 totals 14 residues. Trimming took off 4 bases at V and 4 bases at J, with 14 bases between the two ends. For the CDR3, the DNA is TGTGCCAGCAGTTCCGACACGACAGGATACGAGCAGTACTTC. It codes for CASSSDTTGYEQYF.

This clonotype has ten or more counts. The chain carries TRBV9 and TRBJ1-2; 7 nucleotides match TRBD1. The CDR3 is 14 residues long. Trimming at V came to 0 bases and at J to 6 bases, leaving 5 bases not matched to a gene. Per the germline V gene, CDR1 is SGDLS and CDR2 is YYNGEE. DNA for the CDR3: TGTGCCAGCAGCGTAGGGTCAGGGGGTCATGGCTACACCTTC. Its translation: CASSVGSGGHGYTF.

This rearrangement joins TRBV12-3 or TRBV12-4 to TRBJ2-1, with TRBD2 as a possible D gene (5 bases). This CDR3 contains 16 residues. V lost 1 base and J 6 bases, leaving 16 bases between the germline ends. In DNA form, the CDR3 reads TGTGCCAGCAGTTTAGTTCCGGGGTTAGGTGGCAATGAGCAGTTCTTC. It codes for CASSLVPGLGGNEQFF.

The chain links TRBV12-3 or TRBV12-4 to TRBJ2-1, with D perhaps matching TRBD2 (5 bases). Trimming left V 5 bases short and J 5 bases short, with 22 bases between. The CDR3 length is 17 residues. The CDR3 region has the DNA TGTGCCAGCAGTCCCCCCCCCGGGGTCTTAACCGACAATGAGCAGTTCTTC. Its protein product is CASSPPPGVLTDNEQFF.

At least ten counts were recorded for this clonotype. The CDR3 coding sequence is TGCAGCGTTGAAGGAGGGCGGGGGGACCAAGAGACCCAGTACTTC. Protein product: CSVEGGRGDQETQYF. The J gene is TRBJ2-5, the V gene TRBV29-1; 8 bases map to TRBD2. This CDR3 has 15 residues. Germline values: CDR1 SQVTM, CDR2 ANQGSEA. J gave up 0 bases and V 1 base, and 4 bases lay outside the gene matches.

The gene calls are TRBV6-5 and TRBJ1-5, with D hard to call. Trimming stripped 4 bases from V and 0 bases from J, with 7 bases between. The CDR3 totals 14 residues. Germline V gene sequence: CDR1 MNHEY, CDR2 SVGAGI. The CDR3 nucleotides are TGTGCCAGCAGTTGGTCGAATAGCAATCAGCCCCAGCATTTT. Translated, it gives CASSWSNSNQPQHF.

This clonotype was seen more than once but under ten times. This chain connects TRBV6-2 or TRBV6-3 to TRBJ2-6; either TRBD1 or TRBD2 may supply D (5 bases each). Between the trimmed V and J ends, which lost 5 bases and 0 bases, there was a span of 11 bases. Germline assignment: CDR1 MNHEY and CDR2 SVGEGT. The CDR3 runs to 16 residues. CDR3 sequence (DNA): TGTGCCAGCAGTCGGGACGGATACTCTGGGGCCAACGTCCTGACTTTC. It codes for CASSRDGYSGANVLTF.

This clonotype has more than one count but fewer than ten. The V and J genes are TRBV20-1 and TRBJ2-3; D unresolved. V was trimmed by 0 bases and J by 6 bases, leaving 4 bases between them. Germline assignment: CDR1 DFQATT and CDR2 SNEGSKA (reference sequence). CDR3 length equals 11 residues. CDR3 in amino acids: CSARDTDTQYF. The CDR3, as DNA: TGCAGTGCTAGAGATACGGATACGCAGTATTTT.

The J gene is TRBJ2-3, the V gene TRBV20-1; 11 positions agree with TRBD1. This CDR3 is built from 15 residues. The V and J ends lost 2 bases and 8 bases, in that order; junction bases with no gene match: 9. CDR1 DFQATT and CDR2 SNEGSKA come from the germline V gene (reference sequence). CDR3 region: CSARPGTGGLVTQYF. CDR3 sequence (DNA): TGCAGTGCTAGACCCGGGACAGGGGGTCTTGTTACGCAGTATTTT.

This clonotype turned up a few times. CDR3 sequence reads: CASSYRALGTQYF. CDR3 nucleotides: TGTGCCAGCAGTTATCGAGCGCTCGGGACCCAGTACTTC. The rearrangement uses TRBV6-2 or TRBV6-3 and TRBJ2-5; D unresolved. Looked up from germline, CDR1 is MNHEY and CDR2 is SVGEGT. V was trimmed by 3 bases and J by 7 bases, leaving 12 bases between them. The CDR3 loop spans 13 amino acids.

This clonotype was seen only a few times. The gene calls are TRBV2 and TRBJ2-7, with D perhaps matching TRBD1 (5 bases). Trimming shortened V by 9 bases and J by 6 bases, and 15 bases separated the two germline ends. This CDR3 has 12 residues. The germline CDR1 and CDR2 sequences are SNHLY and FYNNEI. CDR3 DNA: TGTGCCAGGAAACAGGTACGCGGCGAGCAGTACTTC. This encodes CARKQVRGEQYF.